A single sample gave rise to the 27 T cell receptor beta chains below, sequenced in a study of T-cell memory formation after mild COVID-19. TCRdb re-called the 5' RACE reads through MiXCR, storing one row per CDR3 protein. The data show more than 80,000 distinct CDR3 sequences, with approximately 13% seen just once and more than 25% held by the top ten. The sample taken for sequencing was PBMCs or a T cell subset sorted from them (not recorded which). Receptors originate from an adult woman who had mild COVID-19 (a few samples of this study predate the infection). Cell type and time point are not known.

This clonotype was found many times. The chain recombines TRBV12-3 or TRBV12-4 with TRBJ2-3, with 9 bases matching TRBD2. The J segment lost 5 bases and the V segment lost 3 bases, leaving 9 bases of the junction unmatched. The CDR3 sequence is 16 residues long. The CDR3 coding sequence is TGTGCCAGCAGTTTGGCGGTGGTAGCGGGAGAAGATACGCAGTATTTT. Its translation is CASSLAVVAGEDTQYF.

This clonotype turned up a few times. CDR3 residues: CASSESGGVKNIQYF. CDR3 nucleotide sequence: TGTGCCAGCAGTGAATCTGGGGGAGTCAAAAACATTCAGTACTTC. The V gene is TRBV2, the J gene TRBJ2-4, with D perhaps being TRBD1 or TRBD2 (5 bases each). The CDR3 consists of 15 residues. V gave up 2 bases and J gave up 3 bases, with 11 bases separating them. Germline V gene sequence: CDR1 SNHLY, CDR2 FYNNEI. Combining the CDR3 with reference TRBV2 and TRBJ2-4 gives the whole variable domain EPEVTQTPSHQVTQMGQEVILRCVPISNHLYFYWYRQILGQKVEFLVSFYNNEISEKSEIFDDQFSVERPDGSNFTLKIRSTKLEDSAMYFCASSESGGVKNIQYFGAGTRLSVL.

This clonotype came up a few times. The chain uses TRBV19 and TRBJ2-3, with D perhaps TRBD2 (6 bases). This CDR3 comprises 16 residues. Germline assignment: CDR1 LNHDA and CDR2 SQIVND (reference sequence). The ends were cut back, 4 bases at V and 0 bases at J, with 14 bases in the middle. The CDR3 loop reads CASSTRGAGSTDTQYF. CDR3 bases: TGTGCCAGTAGTACAAGGGGCGCGGGAAGCACAGATACGCAGTATTTT.

The rearrangement joins TRBV24-1 to TRBJ2-2; 9 nucleotides align to TRBD2. This CDR3 comprises 17 residues. CDR1 and CDR2 from the germline V gene are KGHDR and SFDVKD. Trimming removed 5 bases from V and 1 base from J; junction bases left unmatched: 7. CDR3 residues: CATSATSGVLNTGELFF. CDR3 coding DNA: TGTGCCACCAGTGCGACTAGCGGAGTATTGAACACCGGGGAGCTGTTTTTT.

The V call is TRBV6-5, the J call TRBJ1-1; 7 nucleotides align to TRBD1. The length of the CDR3 is 13 residues. The germline V gene encodes CDR1 MNHEY and CDR2 SVGAGI. The ends lost 2 bases at V and 4 bases at J; junction bases unmatched: 1. CDR3 coding DNA: TGTGCCAGCAGTTACGACAGGGCCACTGAAGCTTTCTTT. Amino acid sequence: CASSYDRATEAFF.

This clonotype turned up a few times. V is TRBV6-5 and J is TRBJ2-7; 11 nucleotides align to TRBD1. The CDR3 runs 15 residues. Germline lookup yields CDR1 MNHEY and CDR2 SVGAGI. V was pared by 4 bases and J by 2 bases, with 4 bases of the junction left unmatched. CDR3 in DNA: TGTGCCAGCAGTTTCGGACAGGGGGCGGCCTACGAGCAGTACTTC. This sequence encodes CASSFGQGAAYEQYF.

The chain recombines TRBV12-3 or TRBV12-4 with TRBJ2-7, with a weak D call TRBD1 (6 bases). The length of the CDR3 is 14 residues. V was trimmed by 6 bases and J by 5 bases, leaving 17 bases between them. CDR3 residues: CASSVSTGSHEQYF. The CDR3 DNA sequence: TGTGCCAGCAGCGTTTCGACAGGCAGCCACGAGCAGTACTTC.

The gene calls are TRBV24-1 and TRBJ2-3; D unclear. The CDR3 is made up of 12 amino acids. V was pared by 2 bases and J by 7 bases, with 6 bases between. Germline CDR1 and CDR2: KGHDR and SFDVKD. Here the CDR3 reads CATSDSLHTQYF. The DNA for the CDR3 is TGTGCCACCAGTGATTCCCTCCATACGCAGTATTTT.

This clonotype was picked up a small number of times. This sequence joins TRBV12-3 or TRBV12-4 and TRBJ1-6; D is undetermined. The CDR3 totals 12 residues. Trimming pared 5 bases from V and 9 bases from J, leaving 8 bases between. The CDR3 sequence: CASSRTGSPLHF. CDR3 sequence (DNA): TGTGCCAGCAGTAGAACGGGTTCACCCCTCCACTTT.

J is TRBJ2-7 and V is TRBV24-1; D call uncertain. Trimming shortened V by 4 bases and J by 0 bases, and 18 bases separated the two germline ends. CDR1 and CDR2 from the germline V gene are KGHDR and SFDVKD. The CDR3 covers 17 residues. The CDR3 region has the DNA TGTGCCACCAGTGACGCGATCGTCAAAGTCTGCTCCTACGAGCAGTACTTC. It specifies CATSDAIVKVCSYEQYF.

Note on this clonotype: Mismatch with germline at one junction end may stem from a read error. The chain's CDR3 is CATSGESNEQFF. As DNA, the CDR3 is TGTGCCACCAGCGGAGAATCTAATGAGCAGTTCTTC. The chain joins TRBV15 to TRBJ2-1; D remains ambiguous. Germline CDR1 and CDR2: LNHNV and YYDKDF (reference sequence). The CDR3 has 12 amino acids.

This clonotype was counted between two and nine times. V is TRBV5-1 and J is TRBJ2-1, with 7 positions matching TRBD2. Germline CDR1 is SGHRS and CDR2 is YFSETQ. V gave up 4 bases and J gave up 3 bases; unmatched junction bases: 13. The CDR3 is 17 amino acids. The CDR3 DNA follows: TGCGCCAGCAGCCCCCCAGTCGAGGGAGGGATCTACAATGAGCAGTTCTTC. Encoded protein: CASSPPVEGGIYNEQFF.

In its sample, this clonotype was seen a few times. This chain uses TRBV27 with TRBJ1-6; maybe TRBD1 (5 bases). The germline CDR1 and CDR2 sequences are MNHEY and SMNVEV (reference sequence). Trimming took off 5 bases at V and 10 bases at J, with 12 bases between the two ends. This CDR3 region has 13 residues. CDR3 nucleotide sequence: TGTGCCAGCAGTACCTCGACAGTGTCACCCCTCCACTTT. As protein: CASSTSTVSPLHF.

This clonotype was seen at least ten times. This chain links TRBV7-2 with TRBJ2-3, with 10 bases lining up with TRBD2. The CDR3 length is 17 residues. V dropped 5 bases and J dropped 1; count of bases not matched to a gene: 9. Germline CDR1 and CDR2: SGHTA and FQGNSA. Here the CDR3 reads CASSRSAGTSGTDTQYF. CDR3 sequence (DNA): TGTGCCAGCAGCCGAAGCGCCGGGACTAGCGGCACAGATACGCAGTATTTT.

Here the CDR3 reads CASSLAHGLPNTGELFF. The CDR3 DNA sequence: TGTGCCAGCAGCTTAGCTCATGGTCTACCTAACACCGGGGAGCTGTTTTTT. The chain joins TRBV7-9 to TRBJ2-2; D is ambiguous. CDR3 length equals 17 residues. V lost 0 bases and J 2 bases, leaving 13 bases between the germline ends. Germline-derived CDR1 and CDR2 are SEHNR and FQNEAQ (reference sequence). Full variable domain (missing parts from reference TRBV7-9 and TRBJ2-2): DTGVSQNPRHKITKRGQNVTFRCDPISEHNRLYWYRQTLGQGPEFLTYFQNEAQLEKSRLLSDRFSAERPKGSFSTLEIQRTEQGDSAMYLCASSLAHGLPNTGELFFGEGSRLTVL.

This CDR3 is CASSLLSTTEAFF. CDR3 bases: TGTGCCAGCAGTTTACTGAGCACCACTGAAGCTTTCTTT. The V gene is TRBV12-3 or TRBV12-4, the J gene TRBJ1-1; D not resolved. V was pared by 2 bases and J by 4 bases, with 8 bases between. CDR3 length: 13 residues.

V is TRBV4-3 and J is TRBJ2-7; the match to TRBD1 covers 8 bases. The CDR3 runs 16 residues. Germline CDR1 LGHNA, CDR2 YSLEER. V was pared by 3 bases and J by 2 bases, with 9 bases of the junction left unmatched. Here the CDR3 reads CASSHSATGETYEQYF. The CDR3 region has the DNA TGCGCCAGCAGCCATTCTGCGACAGGGGAAACCTACGAGCAGTACTTC.

The J gene is TRBJ1-1, the V gene TRBV30, with D possibly TRBD1 on 5 matching bases. V lost 1 base and J lost 3, with 9 bases in between. Germline lookup yields CDR1 GTSNPN and CDR2 SVGIG (reference sequence). The CDR3 runs to 13 residues. CDR3: CAWSGGYYTEAFF. As DNA, the CDR3 is TGTGCCTGGAGTGGGGGCTATTACACTGAAGCTTTCTTT.

This clonotype was counted between two and nine times. The gene calls are TRBV2 and TRBJ1-1; the D is unclear. This CDR3 comprises 16 residues. Per germline, CDR1 SNHLY and CDR2 FYNNEI. V was shortened by 2 bases and J by 6 bases, with 19 bases between the two germline ends. The CDR3 loop is CASSEHPHRAPPEAFF. As DNA, the CDR3 is TGTGCCAGCAGTGAACATCCACACCGGGCCCCCCCTGAAGCTTTCTTT. Supplemented by reference TRBV2 and TRBJ1-1, the full variable domain reads EPEVTQTPSHQVTQMGQEVILRCVPISNHLYFYWYRQILGQKVEFLVSFYNNEISEKSEIFDDQFSVERPDGSNFTLKIRSTKLEDSAMYFCASSEHPHRAPPEAFFGQGTRLTVV.

This clonotype was recorded a few times. This chain uses TRBV4-1 with TRBJ2-3, with TRBD2 matching 8 bases. With V trimmed by 5 bases and J by 0 bases, 4 bases remained unmatched. CDR3 length: 15 amino acids. Germline assignment: CDR1 MGHRA and CDR2 YSYEKL. The CDR3 sequence: CASSYLAGSTDTQYF. The CDR3, as DNA: TGCGCCAGCAGCTACTTAGCGGGGAGCACAGATACGCAGTATTTT.

V and J are TRBV15 and TRBJ1-1, with D possibly being TRBD1 (6 bases). This CDR3 spans 16 amino acids. The germline V and J ends were trimmed by 0 bases and 0 bases, with 11 bases remaining between them. In germline, CDR1 is LNHNV, CDR2 YYDKDF (reference sequence). The CDR3 DNA is TGTGCCACCAGCAGAGATAGAAAGGGGGTGAACACTGAAGCTTTCTTT. Its protein is CATSRDRKGVNTEAFF.

The CDR3 DNA reads as TGTGCCACCGATCAGTTGGCCTACGAGCAGTACTTC. As protein: CATDQLAYEQYF. The chain is built from TRBV24-1 and TRBJ2-7, with no clear D. The V end was cut by 9 bases, the J end by 2 bases, with 10 bases between. This CDR3 contains 12 residues. Germline loops: CDR1 KGHDR, CDR2 SFDVKD.

The J gene is TRBJ2-7, the V gene TRBV3-1; 7 bases line up with TRBD2. V dropped 2 bases and J dropped 2; count of bases not matched to a gene: 6. Germline V lookup: CDR1 LGHDT, CDR2 YNNKEL (reference sequence). The CDR3 runs to 15 residues. This CDR3 is CASSQPGLSTYEQYF. Here the CDR3 DNA reads TGTGCCAGCAGCCAACCGGGACTATCTACCTACGAGCAGTACTTC.

This clonotype was recorded many times. The V call is TRBV5-1, the J call TRBJ1-1; D possibly corresponds to TRBD1 (5 bases). The germline CDR1 and CDR2 sequences are SGHRS and YFSETQ. V dropped 4 bases and J dropped 2 bases, with 15 bases sitting between them. The CDR3 is made up of 15 amino acids. CDR3 in amino acids: CASSRLQGDNTEAFF. CDR3 bases: TGCGCCAGCAGCCGACTCCAGGGTGACAACACTGAAGCTTTCTTT. Variable domain in full (rest from reference TRBV5-1 and TRBJ1-1): KAGVTQTPRYLIKTRGQQVTLSCSPISGHRSVSWYQQTPGQGLQFLFEYFSETQRNKGNFPGRFSGRQFSNSRSEMNVSTLELGDSALYLCASSRLQGDNTEAFFGQGTRLTVV.

This clonotype showed up just a few times. This rearrangement joins TRBV30 to TRBJ2-1; D gene unclear. Trimming shortened V by 4 bases and J by 6 bases, and 13 bases separated the two germline ends. CDR3 size: 13 residues. The germline gives CDR1 GTSNPN, CDR2 SVGIG (reference sequence). The CDR3 sequence is CAWTYARVNEQFF. CDR3 sequence (DNA): TGTGCCTGGACCTACGCTAGGGTCAATGAGCAGTTCTTC.

This clonotype was picked up a small number of times. This sequence joins TRBV20-1 and TRBJ2-3; 10 nucleotides line up with TRBD2. The CDR3 has 15 amino acids. The germline CDR1 and CDR2 sequences are DFQATT and SNEGSKA (reference sequence). Trimming at V came to 1 base and at J to 2 bases, leaving 3 bases not matched to a gene. CDR3 sequence: CSARATSGITDTQYF. CDR3 DNA: TGCAGTGCTAGAGCTACTAGCGGGATCACAGATACGCAGTATTTT.

This sequence joins TRBV27 and TRBJ1-5; D ambiguous. Germline CDR1 is MNHEY and CDR2 is SMNVEV (reference sequence). The ends were cut back, 4 bases at V and 0 bases at J, with 7 bases in the middle. The CDR3 is made up of 14 amino acids. The CDR3 reads CASSSLLSNQPQHF. DNA for the CDR3: TGTGCCAGCAGTTCTCTCCTTAGCAATCAGCCCCAGCATTTT.